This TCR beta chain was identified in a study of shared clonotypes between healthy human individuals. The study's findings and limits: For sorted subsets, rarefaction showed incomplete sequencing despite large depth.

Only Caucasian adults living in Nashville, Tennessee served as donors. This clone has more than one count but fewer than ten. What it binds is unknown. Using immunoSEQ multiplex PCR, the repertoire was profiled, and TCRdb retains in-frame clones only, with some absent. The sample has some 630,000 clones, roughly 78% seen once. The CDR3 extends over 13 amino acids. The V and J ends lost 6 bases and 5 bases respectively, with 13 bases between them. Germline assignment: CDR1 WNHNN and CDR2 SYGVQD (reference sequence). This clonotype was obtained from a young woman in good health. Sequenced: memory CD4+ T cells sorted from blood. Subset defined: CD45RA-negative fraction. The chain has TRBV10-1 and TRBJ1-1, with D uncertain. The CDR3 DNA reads TGCGCCAGCAGCGACAACAGAGATACTGAAGCTTTCTTT. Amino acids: CASSDNRDTEAFF.